The text below deals with one T cell receptor (beta chain). The sample originates from a study of lymphopenia after photon versus proton radiotherapy. The table came from immunoSEQ multiplex PCR; TCRdb's copy has only in-frame clones and leaves some out. This table holds roughly 22,000 clones, 65% to 85% found once. This clonotype was obtained from a woman between 65 and 79 years old with pancreatic cancer. The material was peripheral blood, obtained from a patient treated with proton-based radiotherapy.

The CDR3, as DNA: TGTGCCAGCAGTTTACTGGGAAATCAGCCCCAGCATTTT. Protein: CASSLLGNQPQHF. The rearrangement links TRBV28 to TRBJ1-5; D unclear. Between the trimmed V and J ends, which lost 2 bases and 4 bases, there was a span of 6 bases. The CDR3 is 13 amino acids. The V gene's germline CDR1 is MDHEN and CDR2 SYDVKM.